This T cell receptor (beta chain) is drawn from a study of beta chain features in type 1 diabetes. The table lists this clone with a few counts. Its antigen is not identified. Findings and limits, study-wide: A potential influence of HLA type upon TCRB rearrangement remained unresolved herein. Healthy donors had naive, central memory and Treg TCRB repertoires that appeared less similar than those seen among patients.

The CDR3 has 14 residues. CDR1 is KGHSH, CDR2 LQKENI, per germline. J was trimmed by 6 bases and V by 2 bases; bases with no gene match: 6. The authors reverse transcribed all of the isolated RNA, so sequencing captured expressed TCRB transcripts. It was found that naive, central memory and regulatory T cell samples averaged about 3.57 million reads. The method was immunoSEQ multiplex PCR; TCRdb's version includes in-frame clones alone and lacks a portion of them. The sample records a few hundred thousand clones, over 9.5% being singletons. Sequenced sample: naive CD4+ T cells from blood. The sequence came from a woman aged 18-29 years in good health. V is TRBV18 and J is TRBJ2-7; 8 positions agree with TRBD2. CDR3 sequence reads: CASSPGLASPEQYF. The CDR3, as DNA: TGTGCCAGCTCACCAGGACTAGCTTCCCCCGAGCAGTACTTC.